Listed below are T cell receptor beta chains from one sample, sequenced in a study of regulatory T cells in long-lasting Graves disease. TCRdb called the multiplex PCR reads again in MiXCR, with one record for every CDR3 protein. The table has fewer than 650,000 distinct CDR3 sequences, 15% to 20% seen once. The same sample was also used in a study of T cells in Graves' hyperthyroidism and ophthalmopathy.

Sequenced material: peripheral blood mononuclear cells (PBMCs), taken at new diagnosis, from a patient treated with antithyroid drugs. The source of these receptors is a man between 18 and 35 years old with Graves disease. CDR3s include the opening cysteine and the closing phenylalanine or tryptophan. Each record gives: CDR3 length, clone size, J gene, V gene, D gene, CDR3 protein, CDR3 DNA. The D gene is left open where the match is weak. The size of a clone is reported for some rows only, either as once, few or many, or as a class for expanded clones.

>14|-|TRBJ2-7|TRBV20-1|-
CSARHLQGAYEQYF
TGCAGTGCTAGACATTTACAGGGAGCCTACGAGCAGTACTTC
>14|-|TRBJ2-7|TRBV10-3|-
CAISDPVVSYEQYF
TGTGCCATCAGTGACCCCGTTGTATCCTACGAGCAGTACTTC
>16|many|TRBJ2-1|TRBV28|TRBD2
CASKYGTSGTVAEQFF
TGTGCCAGCAAATATGGGACTAGCGGGACCGTCGCGGAGCAGTTCTTC
>11|few|TRBJ2-7|TRBV5-1|-
CASSTTDRQYF
TGCGCCAGCAGCACGACAGACCGACAGTACTTC
>16|many|TRBJ2-1|TRBV7-8|-
CASSLGSGTPEDEQFF
TGTGCCAGCAGCTTAGGTTCCGGGACACCCGAGGATGAGCAGTTCTTC
>13|few|TRBJ1-2|TRBV11-2|-
CASSPVDGYGYTF
TGTGCCAGCAGCCCAGTAGACGGGTATGGCTACACCTTC
>14|many|TRBJ2-7|TRBV12-3/TRBV12-4|-
CASSASGTSYEQYF
TGTGCCAGCAGTGCCTCCGGGACAAGCTACGAGCAGTACTTC
>16|few|TRBJ2-2|TRBV6-6|TRBD1
CASSYSGQGAPGELFF
TGTGCCAGCAGTTACTCGGGACAGGGGGCTCCGGGGGAGCTGTTTTTT
>12|-|TRBJ2-4|TRBV12-3/TRBV12-4|-
CASSPDRLGPYF
TGTGCCAGCAGTCCCGATAGACTAGGACCGTACTTC
>18|-|TRBJ2-1|TRBV20-1|TRBD2
CSARDSIRWLAGGHEQFF
TGCAGTGCTAGAGATTCGATCCGGTGGCTAGCGGGAGGCCATGAGCAGTTCTTC
>15|-|TRBJ2-1|TRBV11-1|TRBD2
CASSKLGLAVNEQFF
TGTGCCAGCAGCAAACTCGGACTAGCGGTGAATGAGCAGTTCTTC
>13|many|TRBJ2-1|TRBV7-2|-
CASSLELTSEQFF
TGTGCCAGCAGCTTAGAGCTGACTAGTGAGCAGTTCTTC
>16|-|TRBJ2-4|TRBV4-1|-
CASSQVWELAKNIQYF
TGCGCCAGCAGCCAAGTGTGGGAACTAGCCAAAAACATTCAGTACTTC
>16|few|TRBJ2-3|TRBV18|TRBD2
CASSPFNSAGEDTQYF
TGTGCCAGCTCACCTTTCAACTCCGCGGGAGAGGATACGCAGTATTTT
>12|few|TRBJ2-1|TRBV6-1|-
CAIGGKGEYLFF
TGTGCCATAGGGGGGAAGGGGGAGTACCTGTTCTTC
>16|many|TRBJ2-1|TRBV11-2|TRBD2
CASSPVGGRAMNEQFF
TGTGCCAGCAGCCCAGTGGGCGGGAGGGCCATGAATGAGCAGTTCTTC
>16|few|TRBJ2-5|TRBV18|TRBD2
CASSPRLAGGQETQYF
TGTGCCAGCTCACCCCGACTAGCGGGCGGACAAGAGACCCAGTACTTC
>14|-|TRBJ2-1|TRBV6-2/TRBV6-3|TRBD1
CASKDRIDYNEQFF
TGTGCCAGCAAGGACAGGATAGATTACAATGAGCAGTTCTTC
>16|many|TRBJ2-7|TRBV7-6|-
CASSLGEREPSYEQYF
TGTGCCAGCAGCTTAGGTGAAAGGGAACCCTCCTACGAGCAGTACTTC
>13|many|TRBJ1-1|TRBV7-8|-
CASGDRMNTEAFF
TGTGCCAGCGGCGACAGGATGAACACTGAAGCTTTCTTT
>13|many|TRBJ2-3|TRBV5-1|TRBD1
CASRPQGVDTQYF
TGCGCCAGCAGGCCACAGGGGGTGGATACGCAGTATTTT
>15|few|TRBJ1-1|TRBV27|-
CASRNLVSSDTEAFF
TGTGCCAGCAGGAACCTGGTCTCTTCTGACACTGAAGCTTTCTTT
>13|many|TRBJ1-1|TRBV6-1|-
CASLGDLATEAFF
TGTGCCAGCCTCGGGGATCTGGCCACTGAAGCTTTCTTT
>16|-|TRBJ1-4|TRBV20-1|TRBD1
CSARDPIGTENEKLFF
TGCAGTGCTAGAGATCCCATCGGGACAGAGAATGAAAAACTGTTTTTT
>17|-|TRBJ2-1|TRBV5-1|TRBD2
CASSYGTSGRASDEQFF
TGCGCCAGCAGCTACGGGACTAGCGGGAGAGCGTCCGATGAGCAGTTCTTC
>14|few|TRBJ2-5|TRBV30|TRBD2
CAWSGGLGDGTQYF
TGTGCCTGGAGTGGGGGACTAGGGGACGGGACCCAGTACTTC
>17|many|TRBJ2-5|TRBV28|TRBD2
CASSFLSGSGVGETQYF
TGTGCCAGCAGTTTCCTTAGCGGGAGTGGGGTTGGGGAGACCCAGTACTTC
>13|many|TRBJ1-2|TRBV10-3|-
CAISEAGPYGYTF
TGTGCCATCAGTGAGGCGGGGCCATATGGCTACACCTTC
>16|many|TRBJ2-4|TRBV12-3/TRBV12-4|TRBD1
CASSHRQGWGKNIQYF
TGTGCCAGCAGCCACAGACAGGGGTGGGGCAAAAACATTCAGTACTTC
>17|many|TRBJ2-7|TRBV13|TRBD2
CASSLGLAGVGSYEQYF
TGTGCCAGCAGCTTGGGACTAGCGGGAGTCGGGTCCTACGAGCAGTACTTC
>14|-|TRBJ2-2|TRBV6-1|TRBD2
CASRGGVISGELFF
TGTGCCTCCCGGGGAGGGGTGATCTCCGGGGAGCTGTTTTTT
>12|few|TRBJ1-5|TRBV20-1|TRBD1
CSALGQNQPQHF
TGCAGTGCTCTGGGACAGAATCAGCCCCAGCATTTT
>16|many|TRBJ1-2|TRBV15|TRBD1
CATSSWDRDLNYGYTF
TGTGCCACCAGCAGTTGGGACAGGGACCTAAACTATGGCTACACCTTC
>13|many|TRBJ2-1|TRBV7-7|TRBD2
CASSPRGVDEQFF
TGTGCTAGCAGCCCCCGGGGGGTCGATGAGCAGTTCTTC
>16|many|TRBJ2-3|TRBV7-9|-
CASSLTRGMASNTQYF
TGTGCCAGCAGCTTAACCCGGGGAATGGCCAGTAATACGCAGTATTTT
>12|-|TRBJ2-1|TRBV20-1|-
CSATPGGVEQFF
TGCAGTGCTACCCCAGGGGGGGTTGAGCAGTTCTTC
>13|few|TRBJ2-7|TRBV7-6|-
CASTSRDSYEQYF
TGTGCCAGCACCTCACGGGACTCCTACGAGCAGTACTTC
>13|many|TRBJ1-5|TRBV7-9|-
CASSLQEGQPQHF
TGTGCCAGCAGCCTACAGGAAGGTCAGCCCCAGCATTTT
>15|many|TRBJ2-3|TRBV11-3|TRBD2
CASSWAGGNTDTQYF
TGTGCCAGCAGCTGGGCGGGAGGAAACACAGATACGCAGTATTTT
>15|-|TRBJ1-1|TRBV20-1|TRBD1
CSARVYGQAYLEAFF
TGCAGTGCTAGAGTTTACGGACAGGCGTACCTTGAAGCTTTCTTT
>16|few|TRBJ2-5|TRBV13|TRBD1
CASSPQPQAGGETQYF
TGTGCCAGCAGCCCACAACCGCAGGCAGGGGGAGAGACCCAGTACTTC
>17|-|TRBJ2-3|TRBV20-1|TRBD2
CSARSYGTRASTDTQYF
TGCAGTGCTAGGTCCTACGGGACTAGAGCTAGCACAGATACGCAGTATTTT
>14|many|TRBJ2-1|TRBV20-1|TRBD1
CSAPRDRGGNEQFF
TGCAGTGCTCCAAGAGACAGGGGAGGCAATGAGCAGTTCTTC
>14|many|TRBJ2-5|TRBV7-2|TRBD1
CASSSDRGRQTQYF
TGTGCCAGCAGCTCGGACAGGGGGCGACAGACCCAGTACTTC
>14|-|TRBJ1-1|TRBV2|-
CASNRVSVNTEAFF
TGTGCCAGCAACCGGGTTTCGGTGAACACTGAAGCTTTCTTT
>16|-|TRBJ2-7|TRBV9|-
CASSVEPGTVADEQYF
TGTGCCAGCAGCGTTGAGCCCGGGACTGTAGCTGACGAGCAGTACTTC
>15|-|TRBJ2-1|TRBV3-1|TRBD2
CASRKSGNGYNEQFF
TGTGCCAGCAGGAAGAGCGGGAATGGCTACAATGAGCAGTTCTTC
>17|-|TRBJ2-7|TRBV27|-
CASSHLSPGVGTYEQYF
TGTGCCAGCTCCCACCTCTCTCCGGGAGTGGGAACCTACGAGCAGTACTTC
>16|few|TRBJ1-6|TRBV24-1|TRBD1
CATSDKGQGRESPLHF
TGTGCCACCAGTGACAAGGGACAGGGAAGAGAGTCACCCCTCCACTTT
>15|-|TRBJ2-7|TRBV19|-
CASSTLPDSTYEQYF
TGTGCCAGTAGTACTCTCCCGGACAGCACCTACGAGCAGTACTTC
>13|few|TRBJ1-5|TRBV29-1|-
CSVEGGHNQPQHF
TGCAGCGTTGAAGGTGGGCACAATCAGCCCCAGCATTTT
>13|few|TRBJ1-1|TRBV20-1|-
CSALDRTNTEAFF
TGCAGTGCCCTAGACAGGACGAACACTGAAGCTTTCTTT
>16|many|TRBJ2-2|TRBV20-1|TRBD2
CSVPDEREGRTGELFF
TGCAGTGTCCCGGACGAGCGGGAGGGCCGCACCGGGGAGCTGTTTTTT